One and the same sample provided the 10 T cell receptor beta chains below, sequenced in a study of shared clonotypes between healthy human individuals. Profiling relied on immunoSEQ multiplex PCR, and the TCRdb table lists in-frame clones only, not all of them. The sample yields 2 million to 2.5 million clones, 85% to 95% seen once. Sequencing input: naive CD4+ T cells from PBMCs. Subset denoted: CD45RA+ positively selected. Source of these receptors: a man aged 18 to 30 in good health. Some clones in this sample may be carry-over from other donors' samples.

A single count supports this clone. This specimen includes other DNA sequences encoding the same CDR3. J is TRBJ2-5 and V is TRBV15; no definite D call. The germline V gene has CDR1 LNHNV and CDR2 YYDKDF (reference sequence). The CDR3 is 13 residues long. Trimming shortened V by 1 base and J by 2 bases, and 5 bases separated the two germline ends. CDR3 bases: TGTGCCACCAGCAGAGCTTTGCAAGAGACCCAGTACTTC. It translates to CATSRALQETQYF.

The gene calls are TRBV7-3 and TRBJ2-1; D is possibly TRBD2 (6 bases). The germline gives CDR1 SGHTA, CDR2 FQGTGA. Trimming took off 6 bases at V and 8 bases at J, with 14 bases between the two ends. The CDR3 contains 13 residues. CDR3 nucleotides: TGTGCCAGCAGTCAAACCCCGGGGGATGAGCAGTTCTTC. As protein: CASSQTPGDEQFF.

The chain employs TRBV5-1 and TRBJ2-3; TRBD1 is a possible D gene (6 bases). The CDR3 covers 14 residues. Germline loops: CDR1 SGHRS, CDR2 YFSETQ. Trimming shortened V by 7 bases and J by 0 bases, and 12 bases separated the two germline ends. CDR3 bases: TGCGCCAGCGCCGCAGGGGATAGCACAGATACGCAGTATTTT. Protein sequence: CASAAGDSTDTQYF.

The gene calls are TRBV6-5 and TRBJ1-2; 7 nucleotides line up with TRBD1. The CDR3 has 14 amino acids. Trimming removed 6 bases from V and 5 bases from J; junction bases left unmatched: 9. Per the germline V gene, CDR1 is MNHEY and CDR2 is SVGAGI. This CDR3 is CASSRTGTAYGYTF. CDR3 bases: TGTGCCAGCAGCCGCACAGGGACAGCATATGGCTACACCTTC.

The chain has TRBV30 and TRBJ2-1, with a possible D match to TRBD2 (6 bases). V lost 3 bases and J 16 bases, leaving 16 bases between the germline ends. Germline CDR1 and CDR2: GTSNPN and SVGIG (reference sequence). The CDR3 sequence is 11 residues long. The CDR3 sequence is CAWSPGQGGFF. Here the CDR3 DNA reads TGTGCCTGGAGCCCGGGGCAGGGAGGCTTCTTC.

The V gene is TRBV4-1, the J gene TRBJ2-3; 8 bases match TRBD2. The germline CDR1 and CDR2 sequences are MGHRA and YSYEKL. With 1 base clipped from V and 3 bases from J, the junction kept 6 bases outside the gene matches. The CDR3 spans 16 residues. This CDR3 reads CASSQVSLAGTDTQYF. The CDR3 nucleotides read TGCGCCAGCAGCCAAGTTTCCCTAGCGGGTACAGATACGCAGTATTTT.

The rearrangement uses TRBV7-9 and TRBJ1-3; possibly TRBD1 for D (5 bases). The V end was cut by 6 bases, the J end by 4 bases, with 19 bases between. Germline CDR1 is SEHNR and CDR2 is FQNEAQ (reference sequence). This CDR3 is 16 amino acids long. The CDR3 DNA sequence: TGTGCCAGCAGACCAACGGGGGGAAAAGGAGGAAACACCATATATTTT. Amino acid sequence: CASRPTGGKGGNTIYF.

The chain couples TRBV11-3 to TRBJ2-1, with D unresolved. This CDR3 is 12 amino acids long. With 4 bases removed from V and 9 bases from J, the gap between germline ends came to 10 bases. The germline gives CDR1 SGHNT, CDR2 YENEEA. The CDR3 reads CASSSEGFEQFF. CDR3 nucleotides: TGTGCCAGCAGCTCCGAAGGATTTGAGCAGTTCTTC.

The chain is built from TRBV18 and TRBJ2-2, with TRBD2 matching 10 bases. The CDR3 extends over 15 amino acids. Germline V gene sequence: CDR1 KGHSH, CDR2 LQKENI. V shed 8 bases and J 6 bases; nucleotides not matched to a gene: 9. CDR3: CASDSGRDSPGELFF. In DNA form, the CDR3 reads TGTGCCAGCGACAGCGGGAGGGACTCCCCCGGGGAGCTGTTTTTT.

The chain recombines TRBV13 with TRBJ2-7; 9 bases agree with TRBD2. The CDR3 covers 16 residues. V trimming: 5 bases; J trimming: 7 bases; junction bases outside the gene matches: 15. Germline V lookup: CDR1 PRHDT, CDR2 FYEKMQ (reference sequence). The CDR3 DNA reads as TGTGCCAGCAGCCCGCAACGGGGGGGACTAGCCCGGGAGCAGTACTTC. Amino acids: CASSPQRGGLAREQYF.